The entry below describes one T cell receptor beta chain. Its antigen remains unknown. cDNA synthesis used the whole RNA isolate, giving expressed TCRB sequences. Some 3.6 million reads on average were seen across naive, central memory and regulatory T cell samples. Libraries were prepared by immunoSEQ multiplex PCR; TCRdb keeps only in-frame clonotypes and omits some of them. The sample carries about 360,000 clones, around 12% recorded once. The CDR3 has 13 residues. Germline values: CDR1 GTSNPN, CDR2 SVGIG (reference sequence). V lost 5 bases and J lost 2, with 12 bases in between. This entry is derived from a study of beta chain features in type 1 diabetes. General observations from the study: Reduced insertions and increased deletions marked VDJ junctions in type 1 diabetes patients.

The chain employs TRBV30 and TRBJ1-1; D gene ambiguous. Sequencing used naive CD4+ T cells from blood. The sequence was obtained from a man between 18 and 29 years old in good health. The CDR3 region has the DNA TGTGCCTGGGCACTCGCTACTAACACTGAAGCTTTCTTT. Translating it yields CAWALATNTEAFF.